These T cell receptor beta chains were read from a single sample in a study of shared clonotypes between healthy human individuals. Measured with immunoSEQ multiplex PCR; TCRdb has only the in-frame clones, and not every one. The sample holds fewer than 1.8 million clones, just under 99% seen once. The sequenced material came from naive CD4+ T cells sorted from blood. These receptors were obtained from a man in his thirties or forties in good health. CDR3s include the opening cysteine and the closing phenylalanine or tryptophan. Each record gives: CDR3 protein, V gene, clone size, J gene. Part of the rows lack a size; the others show once, few, many or a class for expanded clones.

CDR3 protein: CASSLNRGSYEQYF
V gene: TRBV27
clone size: NA
J gene: TRBJ2-7

CDR3 protein: CASSRESSSYNEQFF
V gene: TRBV11-2
clone size: NA
J gene: TRBJ2-1

CDR3 protein: CAWTLGLAGSLTDTQYF
V gene: TRBV30
clone size: NA
J gene: TRBJ2-3

CDR3 protein: CAWTLVVYNEQFF
V gene: TRBV30
clone size: NA
J gene: TRBJ2-1

CDR3 protein: CASTSGTPYQPQHF
V gene: TRBV6-1
clone size: once
J gene: TRBJ1-5

CDR3 protein: CASSTDGQNTEAFF
V gene: TRBV11-3
clone size: NA
J gene: TRBJ1-1

CDR3 protein: CASSLGSGQGYNEQFF
V gene: TRBV5-1
clone size: NA
J gene: TRBJ2-1

CDR3 protein: CASSFPSGEFYNEQFF
V gene: TRBV5-1
clone size: once
J gene: TRBJ2-1

CDR3 protein: CASSPLGTGSEQYF
V gene: TRBV11-1
clone size: NA
J gene: TRBJ2-7

CDR3 protein: CASRDRGSATNTGELFF
V gene: TRBV7-9
clone size: once
J gene: TRBJ2-2

CDR3 protein: CASSLAGGRGSDYEQYF
V gene: TRBV7-6
clone size: NA
J gene: TRBJ2-7

CDR3 protein: CASSPGGRALYEQYF
V gene: TRBV18
clone size: NA
J gene: TRBJ2-7

CDR3 protein: CASSLLEFRTGGRRGDEKLFF
V gene: TRBV28
clone size: NA
J gene: TRBJ1-4

CDR3 protein: CASSFPGTKNIQYF
V gene: TRBV28
clone size: NA
J gene: TRBJ2-4

CDR3 protein: CASTVVGIYSTDTQYF
V gene: TRBV2
clone size: NA
J gene: TRBJ2-3

CDR3 protein: CASSLGKTGGQFF
V gene: TRBV7-6
clone size: NA
J gene: TRBJ2-1

CDR3 protein: CASSSPRIQYF
V gene: TRBV28
clone size: NA
J gene: TRBJ2-4

CDR3 protein: CASSFWGGNEQFF
V gene: TRBV28
clone size: NA
J gene: TRBJ2-1

CDR3 protein: CASSLSRTYEQYF
V gene: TRBV5-1
clone size: NA
J gene: TRBJ2-7

CDR3 protein: CASSLAGVDTEAFF
V gene: TRBV28
clone size: NA
J gene: TRBJ1-1

CDR3 protein: CASFFMSNQPQHF
V gene: TRBV9
clone size: NA
J gene: TRBJ1-5

CDR3 protein: CASSYNRGQETQYF
V gene: TRBV6-5
clone size: NA
J gene: TRBJ2-5

CDR3 protein: CASSYSFRGDETQYF
V gene: TRBV6-5
clone size: NA
J gene: TRBJ2-5

CDR3 protein: CASSLRTGGTEAFF
V gene: TRBV27
clone size: NA
J gene: TRBJ1-1

CDR3 protein: CASSDTGTGVNEQFF
V gene: TRBV5-1
clone size: NA
J gene: TRBJ2-1

CDR3 protein: CASSYSTGIAETQYF
V gene: TRBV6-5
clone size: NA
J gene: TRBJ2-5

CDR3 protein: CASRPTSGSTDTQYF
V gene: TRBV5-1
clone size: NA
J gene: TRBJ2-3

CDR3 protein: CASSPPGQGSNYGYTF
V gene: TRBV5-6
clone size: NA
J gene: TRBJ1-2

CDR3 protein: CASSNLKGSGYTF
V gene: TRBV2
clone size: NA
J gene: TRBJ1-2

CDR3 protein: CASVGRDQETQYF
V gene: TRBV6-5
clone size: once
J gene: TRBJ2-5

CDR3 protein: CASSLFALQGYNEQFF
V gene: TRBV27
clone size: NA
J gene: TRBJ2-1

CDR3 protein: CASSPDRDSTDTQYF
V gene: TRBV2
clone size: NA
J gene: TRBJ2-3